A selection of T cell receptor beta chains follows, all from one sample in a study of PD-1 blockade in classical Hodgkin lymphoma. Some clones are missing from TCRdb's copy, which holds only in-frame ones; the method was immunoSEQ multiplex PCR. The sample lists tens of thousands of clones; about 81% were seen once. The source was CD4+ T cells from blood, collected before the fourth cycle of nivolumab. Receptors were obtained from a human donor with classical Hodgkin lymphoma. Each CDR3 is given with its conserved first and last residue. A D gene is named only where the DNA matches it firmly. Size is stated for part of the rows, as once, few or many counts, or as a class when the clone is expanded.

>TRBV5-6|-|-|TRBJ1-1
TGTGCCAGCAGCTTTGCAGTAAAGACTGAAGCTTTCTTT
CASSFAVKTEAFF
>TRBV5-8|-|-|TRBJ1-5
TGTGCCAGCAGCTTTAGTTGGGGGCGGAGCAATCAGCCCCAGCATTTT
CASSFSWGRSNQPQHF
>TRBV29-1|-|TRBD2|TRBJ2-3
TGCAGCGTTGGGTTCGGGGCTAGCGGGGGCGCAGATACGCAGTATTTT
CSVGFGASGGADTQYF
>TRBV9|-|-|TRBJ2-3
TGTGCCAGCAGCCGTAACACAGATACGCAGTATTTT
CASSRNTDTQYF
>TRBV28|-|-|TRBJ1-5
TGTGCCAGCAACCTAGGGGGGCAGGAGGGCAATCAGCCCCAGCATTTT
CASNLGGQEGNQPQHF
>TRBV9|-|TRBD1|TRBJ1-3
TGTGCCAGCAGCTCGCGGACAGGGTTGGGCGGAAACACCATATATTTT
CASSSRTGLGGNTIYF
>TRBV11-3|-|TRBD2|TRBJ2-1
TGTGCCAGCAGAAGACTAGCGGGGGGCAATGAGCAGTTCTTC
CASRRLAGGNEQFF
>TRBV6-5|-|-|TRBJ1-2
TGTGCCAGCAGTTACTCTTGGAGGGGGTATGGCTACACCTTC
CASSYSWRGYGYTF
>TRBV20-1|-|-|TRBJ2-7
TGCAGTGCTCAGACGACAGAGCAGTACTTC
CSAQTTEQYF
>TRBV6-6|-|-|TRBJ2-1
TGTGCCAGCAGTTACGGGGAACCCGTCTATGAGCAGTTCTTC
CASSYGEPVYEQFF
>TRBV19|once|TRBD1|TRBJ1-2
TGTGCCAGTAGTATGGGGCCAGGGGGCTCCTATGGCTACACCTTC
CASSMGPGGSYGYTF
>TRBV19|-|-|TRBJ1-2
TGTGCCAGTAGTATCAATTCCTGGGGAGGCTACACCTTC
CASSINSWGGYTF
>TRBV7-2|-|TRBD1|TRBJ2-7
TGTGCCAGCAGCCACGTACCGGGACAGAGCTCCTACGAGCAGTACTTC
CASSHVPGQSSYEQYF
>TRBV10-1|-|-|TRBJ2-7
TGCGCCAGCAGTGAGCAAGCAAGGGCCCTCTACTACGAGCAGTACTTC
CASSEQARALYYEQYF
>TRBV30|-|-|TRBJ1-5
TGTGCCTGGAGTTCGGACAGAGATCAGCCCCAGCATTTT
CAWSSDRDQPQHF